The 17 T cell receptor beta chains below were found in one sample sequenced in a study of CD8+CD57+ T cells in acquired aplastic anemia. Investigators profiled TCR beta VDJ and CDR3 from genomic DNA template. TCRdb itself ran the reads through MiXCR, one entry per CDR3 protein. This sample has some 280,000 distinct CDR3 sequences; 55% to 65% occur once, and the top ten carry 8%. The sample taken for sequencing was sorted CD4+, CD8+, or CD8+CD57+ T cells (not recorded which) from PBMCs. Receptors originate from a human donor with severe aplastic anemia or a healthy control (not recorded which).

This clonotype has only a few counts. The chain has TRBV27 and TRBJ2-2, with a weak D call TRBD2 (5 bases). V lost 5 bases and J 7 bases, leaving 17 bases between the germline ends. The CDR3 loop spans 15 amino acids. Germline lookup yields CDR1 MNHEY and CDR2 SMNVEV (reference sequence). In nucleotides, the CDR3 is TGTGCCAGCAGTGTTTTAGTCTCCGGGATCGGGGAGCTGTTTTTT. It yields the protein CASSVLVSGIGELFF.

At least ten counts were recorded for this clonotype. This chain connects TRBV5-8 to TRBJ2-5; 9 bases are a match to TRBD2. The germline V gene encodes CDR1 SGHTS and CDR2 YDEGEE. Losses at the gene ends were 7 bases for V and 0 bases for J; bases not matched to a gene: 19. CDR3 length: 19 residues. The CDR3 sequence is CASFPPGLAAGMYQETQYF. The CDR3 DNA follows: TGTGCCAGCTTCCCACCGGGACTAGCAGCAGGAATGTACCAAGAGACCCAGTACTTC.

This clonotype has more than one count but fewer than ten. The chain links TRBV10-3 to TRBJ2-6; D gene uncertain. V was trimmed by 9 bases and J by 0 bases, leaving 12 bases between them. CDR1 is ENHRY and CDR2 is SYGVKD in the germline V gene. The CDR3 extends over 15 amino acids. CDR3 loop: CAMAWGGSGANVLTF. The CDR3 DNA sequence: TGTGCCATGGCTTGGGGTGGCTCTGGGGCCAACGTCCTGACTTTC.

In its sample, this clonotype was seen many times. The chain links TRBV28 to TRBJ1-2, with D possibly matching TRBD1 (5 bases). CDR1 is MDHEN and CDR2 is SYDVKM in the germline V gene. This CDR3 contains 13 residues. V lost 5 bases to trimming and J lost 4 bases, with 11 bases between them. This CDR3 is CASSMGDGYGYTF. The CDR3 nucleotides read TGTGCCAGCAGTATGGGGGACGGCTATGGCTACACCTTC.

The V and J genes are TRBV9 and TRBJ2-1; D assignment may be TRBD1 or TRBD2 (5 bases each). Trimming stripped 0 bases from V and 7 bases from J, with 11 bases between. The CDR3 has 14 amino acids. Germline lookup yields CDR1 SGDLS and CDR2 YYNGEE. CDR3 in DNA: TGTGCCAGCAGCGTAGGGGGGACGTTGAATGAGCAGTTCTTC. This gives the protein CASSVGGTLNEQFF.

This clonotype was picked up many times. The chain couples TRBV12-3 or TRBV12-4 to TRBJ1-2; 7 bases are shared with TRBD1. The CDR3 consists of 16 residues. V gave up 3 bases and J gave up 1 base; unmatched junction bases: 8. The CDR3 reads CASSFRRGQINYGYTF. The CDR3 nucleotides are TGTGCCAGCAGTTTCCGTAGGGGACAGATTAACTATGGCTACACCTTC.

The chain has TRBV9 and TRBJ1-4; a possible D gene is TRBD1 (6 bases). Trimming left V 0 bases short and J 2 bases short, with 11 bases between. This CDR3 has 16 residues. Germline-derived CDR1 and CDR2 are SGDLS and YYNGEE. This chain's CDR3 is CASSVGGHITNEKLFF. The CDR3 nucleotides read TGTGCCAGCAGCGTAGGGGGACATATCACTAATGAAAAACTGTTTTTT.

This clonotype has ten or more counts. V gene TRBV7-2 combines with J gene TRBJ2-1; the match to TRBD2 covers 7 bases. The length of the CDR3 is 13 residues. V shed 11 bases and J 6 bases; nucleotides not matched to a gene: 10. Germline V CDR1 and CDR2: SGHTA, FQGNSA. DNA for the CDR3: TGTGCCTCCCTAGCGGCGACCTTCAATGAGCAGTTCTTC. Translated: CASLAATFNEQFF.

This CDR3 is CASILSGANVLTF. CDR3 DNA sequence: TGTGCCAGCATCCTATCTGGGGCCAACGTCCTGACTTTC. This chain connects TRBV6-1 to TRBJ2-6; D is undetermined. The length of the CDR3 is 13 residues. Germline values: CDR1 MNHNS, CDR2 SASEGT. V gave up 7 bases and J gave up 1 base, with 5 bases separating them.

This clonotype was detected many times. This chain uses TRBV30 with TRBJ2-1, with TRBD1 matching 9 bases. The CDR3 totals 11 residues. The germline CDR1 and CDR2 sequences are GTSNPN and SVGIG (reference sequence). Trimming at V came to 6 bases and at J to 12 bases, leaving 6 bases not matched to a gene. The DNA for the CDR3 is TGTGCCTGTACAGGGGGCGGGGGGCAGTTCTTC. It translates to CACTGGGGQFF.

This clonotype was counted a few times. A read error may explain this, as a much larger clone is one base away. The rearrangement joins TRBV9 to TRBJ1-1; D may be TRBD1 (5 bases). Germline CDR1 SGDLS, CDR2 YYNGEE. CDR3 length: 15 amino acids. CDR3: CAGSAGISRNTEAFF. The CDR3 DNA reads as TGTGCCGGCAGCGCAGGGATTTCCCGGAATACTGAAGCTTTCTTT.

The rearrangement uses TRBV24-1 and TRBJ2-1; perhaps TRBD1 as D (6 bases). Germline lookup yields CDR1 KGHDR and CDR2 SFDVKD. CDR3 length: 15 residues. Trimming shortened V by 3 bases and J by 4 bases, and 12 bases separated the two germline ends. CDR3 nucleotide sequence: TGTGCCACCAGTGATCTTAGGGACAATTACAATGAGCAGTTCTTC. It codes for CATSDLRDNYNEQFF.

This chain joins TRBV7-2 and TRBJ2-3; the D is unclear. Trimming took 2 bases from V and 3 from J, leaving 9 bases between them. From germline, CDR1 is SGHTA and CDR2 FQGNSA. The CDR3 is 14 amino acids. The CDR3 reads CASSLWQFTDTQYF. The CDR3 coding sequence is TGTGCCAGCAGCTTATGGCAGTTTACAGATACGCAGTATTTT.

Turning to this clonotype: A clone one base away is much larger, so this may be a read error. The chain uses TRBV7-3 and TRBJ2-5; TRBD2 matches at 13 bases. The length of the CDR3 is 17 residues. Looked up from germline, CDR1 is SGHTA and CDR2 is FQGTGA. V lost 6 bases, J lost 3 bases, and 10 bases stayed unmatched. CDR3 nucleotide sequence: TGTGCCAGCAGGTCCTGGGGACTAGCGGGGACTAAAGAGACCCAGTACTTC. Protein sequence: CASRSWGLAGTKETQYF.

Of note for this clonotype: The junction departs from germline at one end; a sequencing error may be responsible. The chain combines TRBV5-1 with TRBJ2-3; 9 bases map to TRBD1. The germline CDR1 and CDR2 sequences are SGHRS and YFSETQ. The CDR3 sequence is 15 residues long. CDR3 region: CASSFGTGSKDTQYF. The CDR3 bases are TGCGCCAGCAGCTTCGGGACAGGGAGCAAAGATACGCAGTATTTT.

This clonotype was seen at least ten times. This sequence joins TRBV20-1 and TRBJ1-3; D unclear. The CDR3 is 12 amino acids. Per the germline V gene, CDR1 is DFQATT and CDR2 is SNEGSKA (reference sequence). V was cut by 6 bases and J by 2 bases, with 8 bases left in between. CDR3 sequence (DNA): TGCAGTGCCAGACCAGCTGGAAACACCATATATTTT. Protein: CSARPAGNTIYF.

This clonotype was seen only a few times. J is TRBJ2-7 and V is TRBV20-1, with TRBD1 as a possible D gene (5 bases). CDR3 size: 12 residues. V was clipped by 0 bases and J by 4 bases, with 7 bases between them. CDR1 is DFQATT and CDR2 is SNEGSKA in the germline V gene (reference sequence). In DNA form, the CDR3 reads TGCAGTGCTAGAGAGCAGGGTTACGAGCAGTACTTC. Residues: CSAREQGYEQYF.